The source of this T cell receptor (beta chain) is a study of cytomegalovirus exposure and HLA in healthy donors. The germline V gene encodes CDR1 MNHNY and CDR2 SVGAGI (reference sequence). The CDR3 has 16 residues. V lost 0 bases and J lost 4, with 14 bases in between. PCR primers comprised 60 Vbeta and 13 Jbeta primers. TCRdb's copy holds only in-frame clones and misses some; the assay was immunoSEQ multiplex PCR. In the table there are approximately 150,000 clones, approximately 80% of which are singletons. J is TRBJ2-3 and V is TRBV6-6; TRBD2 is a possible D gene (5 bases). The sample was PBMCs. This TCR was sampled from a woman in her 40s in good health and CMV-seropositive. In DNA form, the CDR3 reads TGTGCCAGCAGTTACTCCTCCCCCCCAGCGGCAGATACGCAGTATTTT. Its protein is CASSYSSPPAADTQYF.